Following are 5 T cell receptor beta chains from one sample sequenced in a study of cytomegalovirus exposure and HLA in healthy donors. Amplification used 60 Vbeta primers and 13 Jbeta primers. Libraries were prepared by immunoSEQ multiplex PCR; TCRdb keeps only in-frame clonotypes and omits some of them. Altogether some 240,000 clones are present, nearly 95% being singletons, with the ten largest covering around 1.7%. Sequences were obtained from PBMCs. The receptors were gathered from a girl aged 2 to 9 in good health and CMV-seronegative.

V usage is TRBV15 and J usage is TRBJ1-1; D possibly corresponds to TRBD1 (5 bases). The CDR3 totals 15 residues. Germline V lookup: CDR1 LNHNV, CDR2 YYDKDF (reference sequence). V lost 1 base and J 5 bases, leaving 14 bases between the germline ends. In DNA, the CDR3 is TGTGCCACCAGCAGAGCGACGGGACTGGGGACTGAAGCTTTCTTT. As protein: CATSRATGLGTEAFF.

The V call is TRBV10-2, the J call TRBJ2-7, with a weak D call TRBD2 (6 bases). This CDR3 contains 11 residues. V shed 6 bases and J shed 11 bases, with 14 bases lying between them. CDR1 is WSHSY, CDR2 SAAADI, per germline. CDR3 protein: CASSDLTSEYF. The CDR3 region has the DNA TGCGCCAGCAGCGACCTGACTAGTGAGTACTTC.

This sequence joins TRBV9 and TRBJ1-3; D unresolved. The germline V gene encodes CDR1 SGDLS and CDR2 YYNGEE. This CDR3 is 13 amino acids long. V was clipped by 0 bases and J by 4 bases, with 5 bases between them. The CDR3 loop is CASSVALGNTIYF. The CDR3 DNA reads TGTGCCAGCAGCGTAGCACTCGGAAACACCATATATTTT.

The V and J genes are TRBV9 and TRBJ2-2; 10 bases match TRBD2. Germline-derived CDR1 and CDR2 are SGDLS and YYNGEE. The J segment lost 8 bases and the V segment lost 0 bases, leaving 4 bases of the junction unmatched. There are 15 residues in the CDR3. CDR3 bases: TGTGCCAGCAGCGTAGAGCGGGGGGGCTTAGGGGAGCTGTTTTTT. Translation: CASSVERGGLGELFF. Full variable domain (missing parts from reference TRBV9 and TRBJ2-2): DSGVTQTPKHLITATGQRVTLRCSPRSGDLSVYWYQQSLDQGLQFLIQYYNGEERAKGNILERFSAQQFPDLHSELNLSSLELGDSALYFCASSVERGGLGELFFGEGSRLTVL.

Only a few counts were recorded for this clone. The chain joins TRBV6-6 to TRBJ1-5; D is unclear. The CDR3 contains 16 residues. Germline V gene lookup returns CDR1 MNHNY and CDR2 SVGAGI (reference sequence). The germline V and J ends were trimmed by 4 bases and 0 bases, with 13 bases remaining between them. The CDR3 sequence is CASSFGMGVSNQPQHF. CDR3 DNA: TGTGCCAGCAGTTTCGGGATGGGAGTTAGCAATCAGCCCCAGCATTTT.